This T cell receptor beta chain was obtained from a study of blood T cells in healthy people across ages (dated by TCRdb to between 2014 and 2017). Context from the whole study: Template switching captured roughly one uniquely barcoded TCR beta cDNA molecule per two T cells in model experiments. The study analyzed two additional independent replicas of 1 million unique cDNA reads from the same blood draw for two donors, one aged 18 to 29 and one aged 80 or older. Age-related changes in TCR beta repertoire diversity were measured in the study by deep sequencing normalized with unique cDNA molecular identifiers. To avoid experimental bias, donors of different ages were spread randomly across the sequencing lanes. The donors were split into four age groups: young (average 16 years), middle-aged (about 40), aged (approximately 59) and long-lived (about 82).

The method behind the library was 5' RACE. TCRdb records Illumina HiSeq 2500 as the sequencer. The second PCR ran for about 6 to 11 cycles and used a J-beta primer mix along with a sample-barcoded 5' primer. A unique molecular identifier was introduced onto each TCR beta cDNA molecule by a template-switch 5' adaptor carrying 12 random nucleotides. At least 2.5 million CDR3-containing paired-end reads were obtained from each sample. First-strand cDNA was synthesized from all RNA with the Mint cDNA synthesis kit, primed by a TRBC-specific oligonucleotide. Following uracil-DNA glycosylase treatment, all cDNA underwent a first 18-cycle PCR with the universal primers M1SS and BC2_uni_R. In the authors' own workflow: For normalization, 1 million high-quality reads, each with a distinct molecular identifier, were randomly selected from each sample. Instead of being binned into consensus sequences, reads with shared molecular identifiers were discarded. MiTCR, set to a Q25 quality threshold and the strictest error-elimination algorithm, was used for CDR3 identification, clonotype clustering and error correction. A nonparametric unseen species model with Euler transformation was used to estimate a lower bound on total TCR beta diversity. The raw public data were reprocessed by TCRdb itself: fastp quality trimming at Q25, MiXCR clonotype calling, in-frame beta chains only. Under each unique CDR3 protein, matching rows form one entry showing the most common genes and DNA. The V and J calls reflect TCRdb's pipeline rather than the authors' work. The sample profile shows about 620,000 distinct CDR3 sequences; around 21% of them were found once. The leading ten clones occupy roughly 3.9% of the sample.

General study outcomes and caveats: As age increased, observed TCR beta diversity per million T cells dropped in a roughly linear way, and a significant reduction was already evident by age about 40. Because donor CMV infection status was unknown, age-related changes in expanded clonotypes were potentially confounded. The percentage of naive T cells measured by flow cytometry correlated strongly with observed TCR beta diversity. Conclusive comparison of naive and antigen-experienced compartments was prevented by the profiling of bulk unsorted PBMCs. Total diversity estimates from one million sequenced T cells were considered lower bounds and underestimates. Compared with the aged group, the long-lived group had more naive CD4+ T cells, fewer expanded clones and increased TCR diversity, suggesting age selection.

Systemically healthy Caucasian individuals from Russia, around 39 in total and aged roughly 6 to 95 years, were included as donors. Ten milliliters of peripheral blood were collected from each donor into EDTA-treated Vacutainer tubes. Ficoll-Paque density-gradient centrifugation was used to isolate PBMCs, with at least 7 million per sample. Total RNA, at least 5 micrograms per sample, was extracted from PBMCs with Trizol reagent. The percentages of naive CD45RAhigh/CD27high T cells were determined by flow cytometry on a PBMC aliquot from every donor. There are a few counts of this clonotype. Its binding antigen is unknown. Base-call qualities are not available, and no considerably larger clone is one nucleotide away. The CDR3 sequence holds 16 residues, the cysteine and phenylalanine included. The entry retains the CDR3 DNA only, 48 bases that are in frame from base 1. Looking up the germline V gene (reference sequence) yields CDR1 LGHDT and CDR2 YNNKEL.

This TCR derives from a man in his 70s in good health. Sequences were obtained from blood. The chain is encoded by TRBV3-1 joined to TRBJ2-1, with 7 junctional bases fitting TRBD2. Near its end, the DNA agrees better with TRBJ2-7, so the J call may be wrong. The CDR3 in this case is CASSQGGLAVLSEQYF. The DNA reads TGTGCCAGCAGCCAAGGAGGTCTAGCGGTCCTCTCCGAGCAGTACTTC.